A single sample gave rise to the 27 T cell receptor beta chains below, sequenced in a study of T cell clusters in autoimmune cytopenias. One tube held mixed TRB-A and TRB-B primer pools for touch-down PCR. No DNA is given; TCRdb re-called the multiplex PCR reads and lists each CDR3 protein once. The sample data list about 11,000 distinct CDR3 sequences. TRB was amplified from 250 ng of peripheral blood genomic DNA per sample. The sample also formed part of further work on T cell repertoires in aging, cancer and after chemotherapy.

The specimen was peripheral blood. The source of these receptors is a human donor in good health.

The CDR3: CASSPPSGGSYNEQFF. The V gene is TRBV7-9, the J gene TRBJ2-1; TCRdb outputs TRBD2, but without DNA this stays unchecked. CDR1 SEHNR and CDR2 FQNEAQ come from the germline V gene (reference sequence). CDR3 length: 16 residues.

The chain links TRBV6-6 to TRBJ1-5; the TCRdb call, TRBD1, lacks DNA for checking. The length of the CDR3 is 14 residues. CDR1 MNHNY and CDR2 SVGAGI come from the germline V gene (reference sequence). CDR3 region: CASAPSGAGQPQHF.

The gene calls are TRBV5-1 and TRBJ2-3; TCRdb outputs TRBD1, but without DNA this stays unchecked. Germline values: CDR1 SGHRS, CDR2 YFSETQ. The CDR3 extends over 14 amino acids. CDR3 residues: CASSLAGEADTQYF.

The CDR3 here is CASSQDRGWSTGELFF. The rearrangement uses TRBV4-3 and TRBJ2-2; TCRdb's D gene call, TRBD1, goes unchecked for lack of DNA. The CDR3 spans 16 residues. The germline V gene encodes CDR1 LGHNA and CDR2 YSLEER.

Frequency places this clonotype as medium-sized. The gene calls are TRBV5-4 and TRBJ2-6; TCRdb lists TRBD2, though no DNA is available to test this call. Germline-derived CDR1 and CDR2 are SGHNT and YYREEE (reference sequence). The length of the CDR3 is 17 residues. CDR3 protein: CASSLRTASSGANVLTF.

The chain employs TRBV12-3 or TRBV12-4 and TRBJ1-4; TCRdb selects TRBD1, and the lack of DNA leaves this call unchecked. The CDR3 covers 18 residues. CDR3 in amino acids: CASSWTRDRHTTNEKLFF.

The chain has TRBV18 and TRBJ1-1; TCRdb reports TRBD1, a call that lacks DNA to check it against. CDR1 KGHSH and CDR2 LQKENI come from the germline V gene. There are 16 residues in the CDR3. The CDR3 sequence is CASSPRPGGLSTEAFF.

By frequency, this clonotype registers medium-sized (0.01 to 0.1%). This chain links TRBV15 with TRBJ2-3; TCRdb's D gene call, TRBD2, goes unchecked for lack of DNA. Germline CDR1 is LNHNV and CDR2 is YYDKDF (reference sequence). The CDR3 consists of 16 residues. CDR3 sequence: CATSYRLAVSTDTQYF.

The rearrangement joins TRBV6-5 to TRBJ1-1; TCRdb proposes TRBD1, but this gene call is untestable without DNA. CDR3 length equals 14 residues. Germline V gene sequence: CDR1 MNHEY, CDR2 SVGAGI. CDR3 region: CASSYSKGGPEAFF.

The chain recombines TRBV6-5 with TRBJ2-7; with no DNA, the TCRdb D assignment of TRBD2 cannot be verified. Germline loops: CDR1 MNHEY, CDR2 SVGAGI. The CDR3 has 20 amino acids. CDR3 protein: CASSYTPPTLSLAGAYEQYF.

The rearrangement joins TRBV7-9 to TRBJ1-2; TCRdb's D call of TRBD1 is untestable without DNA. Per the germline V gene, CDR1 is SEHNR and CDR2 is FQNEAQ (reference sequence). The CDR3 runs 15 residues. The chain's CDR3 is CASSLPGAPNYGYTF.

The chain has TRBV14 and TRBJ2-3; TCRdb reports TRBD2, a call that lacks DNA to check it against. CDR3 length equals 14 residues. Germline V CDR1 and CDR2: SGHDN, FVKESK. CDR3 sequence: CASSDYMRTDTQYF.

The chain uses TRBV6-2 or TRBV6-3 and TRBJ1-5; as DNA is missing, the TRBD1 call by TCRdb cannot be tested. Germline assignment: CDR1 MNHEY and CDR2 SVGEGT. There are 16 residues in the CDR3. CDR3 in amino acids: CASSYGGAVAIQPQHF.

The chain has TRBV6-2 or TRBV6-3 and TRBJ2-1. This CDR3 comprises 14 residues. The germline CDR1 and CDR2 sequences are MNHEY and SVGEGT. Here the CDR3 reads CASSRQATYNEQFF.

The rearrangement joins TRBV18 to TRBJ1-1; the D call from TCRdb, TRBD1, cannot be confirmed without DNA. The CDR3 has 16 residues. CDR1 and CDR2 from the germline V gene are KGHSH and LQKENI. The CDR3 is CASSPPGTGVNTEAFF.

The CDR3 is CASSSGGNRGLNTEAFF. This rearrangement joins TRBV5-4 to TRBJ1-1; TCRdb's D call of TRBD1 is untestable without DNA. The CDR3 is 17 amino acids. The germline V gene encodes CDR1 SGHNT and CDR2 YYREEE (reference sequence).

This sequence joins TRBV6-5 and TRBJ1-4; the D call from TCRdb, TRBD1, cannot be confirmed without DNA. Germline V lookup: CDR1 MNHEY, CDR2 SVGAGI. The CDR3 is 13 amino acids. The CDR3 loop is CASSYSSGGKLFF.

V and J are TRBV12-3 or TRBV12-4 and TRBJ2-7; the D gene TCRdb calls, TRBD2, cannot be checked with no DNA. This CDR3 contains 12 residues. CDR3 sequence reads: CASSGHSYEQYF.

The rearrangement uses TRBV5-6 and TRBJ2-4; the D call of TRBD2 rests on TCRdb alone, since no DNA is present to check it. This CDR3 has 16 residues. In germline, CDR1 is SGHDT, CDR2 YYEEEE. The CDR3 reads CASSFSAGGTKNIQYF.

The genes are TRBV6-6 and TRBJ2-3; absent DNA, TCRdb's TRBD1 call cannot be checked. The germline CDR1 and CDR2 sequences are MNHNY and SVGAGI (reference sequence). The length of the CDR3 is 21 residues. CDR3 sequence: CASSPPAVARSFRGVTDTQYF.

The chain carries TRBV6-4 and TRBJ1-5. The CDR3 is made up of 14 amino acids. Germline V gene lookup returns CDR1 MRHNA and CDR2 SNTAGT. The CDR3 loop reads CASSEDPSNQPQHF.

The chain joins TRBV21-1 to TRBJ2-3; no DNA is available, so the TRBD1 call from TCRdb remains unchecked. TRBV21-1 is recorded as a pseudogene. The CDR3 is 16 amino acids. The CDR3 region is CASSKRGGDRECTQYF.

Judged by frequency, this clonotype is medium-sized. The gene calls are TRBV18 and TRBJ1-4. The CDR3 loop spans 16 amino acids. Germline loops: CDR1 KGHSH, CDR2 LQKENI. The CDR3 spells CASSPTIRQGGEKLFF.

This chain joins TRBV7-4 and TRBJ1-4; the D gene TCRdb calls, TRBD1, cannot be checked with no DNA. The CDR3 spans 16 residues. Germline CDR1 is SGHVT and CDR2 is SQSDAQ. CDR3 amino acids: CASSPRGASFNEKLFF.

The rearrangement uses TRBV6-1 and TRBJ1-1; absent DNA, TCRdb's TRBD1 call cannot be checked. This CDR3 spans 15 amino acids. CDR1 is MNHNS, CDR2 SASEGT, per germline. CDR3 sequence: CASRGTGDWNTEAFF.

J is TRBJ2-1 and V is TRBV29-1; TCRdb picks TRBD1, but there is no DNA to check that call. The germline CDR1 and CDR2 sequences are SQVTM and ANQGSEA. The CDR3 runs 14 residues. CDR3: CSGLGLGTGNEQFF.

The genes are TRBV5-1 and TRBJ2-2. Germline CDR1 is SGHRS and CDR2 is YFSETQ. The CDR3 covers 14 residues. The CDR3 spells CASSPGSNTGELFF.